These 20 T cell receptor beta chains share one sample of origin, sequenced in a study of glioma-infiltrating T cells. Using RNA template, CDR3s of TCR alpha and beta were amplified with iRepertoire arm-PCR. In TCRdb, the multiplex PCR reads were re-called with MiXCR into one record per CDR3 protein. Of a few hundred thousand distinct CDR3 sequences listed, 41% are singletons. Sequencing used glioma tissue, nonneoplastic brain tissue, or PBMCs (not recorded which). The receptor set was obtained from a human donor with low-grade glioma or glioblastoma, undergoing nonglioma brain surgery, or in good health (not recorded which).

This clonotype was recorded a few times. This chain uses TRBV20-1 with TRBJ1-4; the D gene is possibly TRBD1 (5 bases). V gave up 0 bases and J gave up 12 bases, with 17 bases separating them. Looked up from germline, CDR1 is DFQATT and CDR2 is SNEGSKA (reference sequence). The CDR3 runs 14 residues. Here the CDR3 reads CSARDLWGNGELFF. The CDR3 nucleotides read TGCAGTGCTAGAGATCTCTGGGGGAATGGGGAACTGTTTTTT.

The genes are TRBV7-2 and TRBJ1-3, with D possibly TRBD1 on 6 matching bases. The germline CDR1 and CDR2 sequences are SGHTA and FQGNSA. The CDR3 is 17 residues long. The germline V and J ends were trimmed by 5 bases and 4 bases, with 21 bases remaining between them. The CDR3 DNA reads TGTGCCAGCAGCCCGGGGAGGGGGGGGGCGCGAGGAAACACCATATATTTT. Its protein is CASSPGRGGARGNTIYF.

This chain joins TRBV3-1 and TRBJ1-1; TRBD1 is a possible D gene (5 bases). The CDR3 loop spans 16 amino acids. Germline-derived CDR1 and CDR2 are LGHDT and YNNKEL (reference sequence). V was shortened by 3 bases and J by 0 bases, with 14 bases between the two germline ends. CDR3 DNA: TGTGCCAGCAGCCAGGGGGTGGCATCTCTGAACACTGAAGCTTTCTTT. It yields the protein CASSQGVASLNTEAFF.

This clonotype has only a few counts. The chain recombines TRBV20-1 with TRBJ2-5, with a tentative D call TRBD2 (5 bases). The CDR3 is 14 amino acids. The ends were cut back, 0 bases at V and 1 base at J, with 9 bases in the middle. In germline, CDR1 is DFQATT, CDR2 SNEGSKA (reference sequence). CDR3 DNA sequence: TGCAGTGCTAGAGATCGAAGCGGCCAAGAGACCCAGTACTTC. This encodes CSARDRSGQETQYF.

This clonotype was seen repeatedly, ten times or more. The chain is built from TRBV28 and TRBJ1-1; TRBD1 agrees at 7 bases. The CDR3 covers 15 residues. The J segment lost 5 bases and the V segment lost 6 bases, leaving 12 bases of the junction unmatched. Germline V gives CDR1 MDHEN, CDR2 SYDVKM. CDR3 nucleotide sequence: TGTGCCAGCAGCGAAATGAGAGGGGGCGCGACTGAAGCTTTCTTT. This encodes CASSEMRGGATEAFF.

V is TRBV11-2 and J is TRBJ2-1; TRBD2 might be the D (5 bases). This CDR3 is 15 amino acids long. The germline CDR1 and CDR2 sequences are SGHAT and FQNNGV. The V end was cut by 5 bases, the J end by 7 bases, with 18 bases between. The CDR3 bases are TGTGCCAGCAGCCCACTAGGAGTCGGGAAAAATGAGCAGTTCTTC. Protein sequence: CASSPLGVGKNEQFF.

In this sample, this clonotype turned up many times. The rearrangement links TRBV6-2 or TRBV6-3 to TRBJ2-7, with 10 bases aligning to TRBD1. V dropped 7 bases and J dropped 1; count of bases not matched to a gene: 4. Germline V gives CDR1 MNHEY, CDR2 SVGEGT. This CDR3 contains 14 residues. CDR3 DNA: TGTGCCAGCACTCTGGACAGGGGGTCCTACGAGCAGTACTTC. As protein: CASTLDRGSYEQYF.

This chain connects TRBV5-1 to TRBJ1-5; maybe TRBD1 (5 bases). This CDR3 contains 13 residues. The germline V and J ends were trimmed by 3 bases and 4 bases, with 8 bases remaining between them. The germline V gene encodes CDR1 SGHRS and CDR2 YFSETQ. CDR3 region: CASSSGPNQPQHF. CDR3 nucleotides: TGCGCCAGCAGCTCGGGACCTAATCAGCCCCAGCATTTT.

As DNA, the CDR3 is TGTGCCAGCAGTGAAGGGGGACAGGGGACGGTCGGGGAGCTGTTTTTT. As protein: CASSEGGQGTVGELFF. This sequence joins TRBV25-1 and TRBJ2-2; 10 bases fit TRBD1. Germline V gene lookup returns CDR1 MGHDK and CDR2 SYGVNS. The CDR3 runs to 16 residues. The V gene end was trimmed by 2 bases and the J gene end by 7 bases; junction bases not matched to a gene: 7.

The chain recombines TRBV27 with TRBJ2-1, with TRBD2 matching 8 bases. The CDR3 runs to 14 residues. The V segment lost 6 bases and the J segment 6 bases; nucleotides outside the gene matches: 7. Per the germline V gene, CDR1 is MNHEY and CDR2 is SMNVEV (reference sequence). This CDR3 is CASSQAGACNEQFF. The CDR3 DNA sequence: TGTGCCAGCAGCCAAGCGGGAGCCTGCAATGAGCAGTTCTTC.

The V and J genes are TRBV6-2 or TRBV6-3 and TRBJ2-7; TRBD2 aligns across 11 bases. The length of the CDR3 is 15 residues. Germline values: CDR1 MNHEY, CDR2 SVGEGT. The trim removed 6 bases at V and 2 bases at J, leaving 6 bases unmatched. DNA for the CDR3: TGTGCCAGCAGCCCCACTAGCGGGGGAGCCTACGAGCAGTACTTC. Protein: CASSPTSGGAYEQYF.

This clonotype occurred once. This may be a read error: a much more frequent sequence differs by one nucleotide. The V call is TRBV4-2, the J call TRBJ2-1; 13 bases agree with TRBD2. Germline assignment: CDR1 LGHNA and CDR2 YNFKEQ. The CDR3 contains 17 residues. CDR3 protein: CASIARTSGRNYNKQFF. The CDR3 DNA reads as TGTGCCAGCATCGCGCGGACTAGCGGGAGAAATTACAATAAGCAGTTCTTC.

A few counts support this clonotype. This chain uses TRBV7-9 with TRBJ2-7; a possible D gene is TRBD1 (6 bases). The V end lost 5 bases, the J end lost 0 bases, and 14 bases lay between the germline ends. The germline CDR1 and CDR2 sequences are SEHNR and FQNEAQ (reference sequence). This CDR3 comprises 15 residues. The CDR3 sequence is CASSPRGRVSYEQYF. The DNA of the CDR3 is TGTGCCAGCAGCCCCAGGGGCAGGGTCTCCTACGAGCAGTACTTC.

The chain employs TRBV7-6 and TRBJ2-1, with TRBD2 identical over 12 bases. The CDR3 sequence is 17 residues long. CDR1 is SGHVS, CDR2 FNYEAQ, per germline. The trim removed 1 base at V and 4 bases at J, leaving 5 bases unmatched. The CDR3 spells CASSLDGTSGPYNEQFF. The CDR3 DNA is TGTGCCAGCAGCTTAGATGGGACTAGCGGGCCTTACAATGAGCAGTTCTTC.

In the case of this clonotype: Possible read error: a much larger clone is one base away. The final CDR3 position lacks the conserved phenylalanine or tryptophan, pointing to a likely read error. CDR3 nucleotides: TGTGCCAGCAGTATTAGGGGTTGGAACACTGAAGCTTTCTTA. Translated: CASSIRGWNTEAFL. The gene calls are TRBV27 and TRBJ1-1; possibly TRBD1 for D (5 bases). The CDR3 has 14 amino acids. The germline gives CDR1 MNHEY, CDR2 SMNVEV (reference sequence). V was trimmed by 5 bases and J by 1 base, leaving 11 bases between them.

This clonotype has at least ten counts. The chain employs TRBV6-1 and TRBJ1-2; D not certain. Deletions cut 5 bases from V and 0 bases from J, with 4 bases between. This CDR3 comprises 12 residues. The germline V gene has CDR1 MNHNS and CDR2 SASEGT. In nucleotides, the CDR3 is TGTGCCAGCAGTCCTTCTAACTATGGCTACACCTTC. Translated, it gives CASSPSNYGYTF.

This clonotype was observed a handful of times. The chain uses TRBV19 and TRBJ2-2; TRBD1 aligns across 7 bases. The CDR3 is 14 amino acids. Trimming cost V 4 bases and J 5 bases; bases outside gene matches: 4. Germline V lookup: CDR1 LNHDA, CDR2 SQIVND (reference sequence). The CDR3: CASSRTGVTGELFF. The CDR3 bases are TGTGCCAGTAGTAGAACAGGGGTAACCGGGGAGCTGTTTTTT.

As to this clonotype: At one boundary the junction diverges from the germline segment, which might be a read error. The chain has TRBV4-2 and TRBJ2-7; TRBD2 aligns across 7 bases. The germline V gene encodes CDR1 LGHNA and CDR2 YNFKEQ. The CDR3 covers 16 residues. In DNA, the CDR3 is TGTGCCAGCAGCAAAGAGGCAGCGGGGCCAACCTCTCAGCAGTACTTC. As protein: CASSKEAAGPTSQQYF.

This clonotype was counted only a few times. The chain combines TRBV7-2 with TRBJ1-4, with D unclear. V lost 1 base, J lost 4 bases, and 10 bases lay in between. The CDR3 length is 15 residues. The germline CDR1 and CDR2 sequences are SGHTA and FQGNSA. The CDR3 DNA reads as TGTGCCAGCAGCTTAGAAACGGATTATAATGAAAAACTGTTTTTT. Protein product: CASSLETDYNEKLFF.

This clonotype was observed a few times. The J gene is TRBJ1-1, the V gene TRBV20-1, with 7 positions matching TRBD1. J gave up 6 bases and V 6 bases, and 7 bases lay outside the gene matches. This CDR3 is built from 12 residues. Germline-derived CDR1 and CDR2 are DFQATT and SNEGSKA (reference sequence). The CDR3 reads CSARGVMSEAFF. CDR3 bases: TGCAGTGCCAGGGGGGTAATGTCTGAAGCTTTCTTT.